The 9 T cell receptor beta chains below were found in one sample sequenced in a study of vaccination and CD4 T cells after COVID-19. TCRdb re-called the PCR reads with MiXCR, one entry per CDR3 protein. The data show about 21,000 distinct CDR3 sequences, over 45% seen once. The sequences come from CD4+ T cells from blood, collected after SARS-CoV-2 vaccination. The receptors come from a human donor who had recovered from COVID-19.

The rearrangement joins TRBV10-3 to TRBJ2-7; the match to TRBD1 covers 8 bases. Per germline, CDR1 ENHRY and CDR2 SYGVKD. The CDR3 consists of 15 residues. J gave up 8 bases and V 2 bases, and 11 bases lay outside the gene matches. CDR3 nucleotide sequence: TGTGCCATCAGTGAGCGGGATGCAGGGGGCGCTCAGCAGTACTTC. Amino acid sequence: CAISERDAGGAQQYF.

The chain links TRBV20-1 to TRBJ2-1; a weak D match, TRBD2 (6 bases). V was pared by 0 bases and J by 3 bases, with 18 bases between. The CDR3 loop spans 17 amino acids. Germline CDR1 DFQATT, CDR2 SNEGSKA (reference sequence). This chain's CDR3 is CSARDLRGGPSYNEQFF. As DNA, the CDR3 is TGCAGTGCTAGAGATCTACGTGGAGGGCCGAGCTACAATGAGCAGTTCTTC.

The rearrangement uses TRBV10-3 and TRBJ2-3; perhaps TRBD2 as D (6 bases). Germline V gene lookup returns CDR1 ENHRY and CDR2 SYGVKD. The CDR3 has 15 amino acids. V was shortened by 4 bases and J by 1 base, with 12 bases between the two germline ends. The CDR3 protein is CAISATGARTDTQYF. In DNA form, the CDR3 reads TGTGCCATCAGTGCTACGGGAGCCCGCACAGATACGCAGTATTTT.

V is TRBV10-1 and J is TRBJ2-3; D gene uncertain. The CDR3 runs to 13 residues. V lost 2 bases to trimming and J lost 6 bases, with 9 bases between them. Germline V CDR1 and CDR2: WNHNN, SYGVQD (reference sequence). Here the CDR3 reads CASSERLIDTQYF. The CDR3 coding sequence is TGCGCCAGCAGTGAGCGTTTGATTGATACGCAGTATTTT.

The CDR3 region has the DNA TGTGCCAGCAGTGTATTTGATGGGTCTAGCGGCAAAGAGACCCAGTACTTC. Protein product: CASSVFDGSSGKETQYF. V gene TRBV2 combines with J gene TRBJ2-5, with 7 bases that match TRBD2. The junction had 14 bases not matched to a gene; V was cut back by 4 bases and J by 3 bases. The CDR3 contains 17 residues. Germline-derived CDR1 and CDR2 are SNHLY and FYNNEI.

The chain combines TRBV6-5 with TRBJ1-5; D is perhaps TRBD1 (5 bases). CDR1 is MNHEY and CDR2 is SVGAGI in the germline V gene. There are 14 residues in the CDR3. Trimming pared 2 bases from V and 5 bases from J, leaving 10 bases between. In DNA form, the CDR3 reads TGTGCCAGCAGTTACGGGGGTTTCGATCAGCCCCAGCATTTT. As protein: CASSYGGFDQPQHF.

The V call is TRBV30, the J call TRBJ1-6, with a tentative D call TRBD1 (5 bases). This CDR3 comprises 15 residues. Germline assignment: CDR1 GTSNPN and CDR2 SVGIG (reference sequence). V was shortened by 8 bases and J by 3 bases, with 17 bases between the two germline ends. The CDR3 sequence is CAGKRDSSYNSPLHF. CDR3 bases: TGTGCCGGAAAGCGGGACTCCAGCTATAATTCACCCCTCCACTTT.

The chain joins TRBV7-9 to TRBJ1-4; D might be TRBD1 (5 bases). Trimming removed 3 bases at V and 8 bases at J, with 13 bases between. In germline, CDR1 is SEHNR, CDR2 FQNEAQ (reference sequence). CDR3 length equals 14 residues. The CDR3 DNA reads TGTGCCAGCAGCTTGTCGGCAGGGAACGAAAAACTGTTTTTT. Amino acid sequence: CASSLSAGNEKLFF.

The chain uses TRBV19 and TRBJ2-1; D ambiguous. Trimming stripped 5 bases from V and 0 bases from J, with 11 bases between. CDR3 length: 15 amino acids. The V gene's germline CDR1 is LNHDA and CDR2 SQIVND (reference sequence). This CDR3 reads CASSPIESSYNEQFF. For the CDR3, the DNA is TGTGCCAGTAGTCCCATCGAGTCCTCCTACAATGAGCAGTTCTTC.